One sample yielded the 32 T cell receptor beta chains listed below, sequenced in a study of T cells in Graves' hyperthyroidism and ophthalmopathy. RNA transcripts were the template for amplifying TCR beta CDR3 regions. When the TCR CDR3 underwent first-round RT-PCR, the HTBI primer set was used. TCRdb redid the calling of the multiplex PCR reads with MiXCR, one entry per CDR3 protein. The repertoire holds approximately 600,000 distinct CDR3 sequences, with roughly 16% as singletons. Specimen: blood. Source of these receptors: a woman aged 30 to 39 with Graves' hyperthyroidism.

Only a few counts were recorded for this clonotype. The rearrangement links TRBV6-2 or TRBV6-3 to TRBJ1-2, with 9 bases aligning to TRBD1. Germline CDR1 reads MNHEY; CDR2 reads SVGEGT. V gave up 5 bases and J gave up 7 bases; unmatched junction bases: 11. This CDR3 spans 15 amino acids. The CDR3: CASSTGTGLEGGYTF. CDR3 bases: TGTGCCAGCAGTACCGGGACAGGGCTGGAGGGTGGCTACACCTTC.

This clonotype was seen many times. This chain links TRBV10-3 with TRBJ2-5; tentatively, D is TRBD2 (5 bases). The CDR3 has 15 residues. CDR1 and CDR2 (germline): ENHRY, SYGVKD. Between the trimmed V and J ends, which lost 7 bases and 1 base, there was a span of 16 bases. CDR3 region: CAINTFPDSQETQYF. CDR3 DNA sequence: TGTGCCATCAATACCTTTCCGGACTCCCAAGAGACCCAGTACTTC.

This clonotype showed up many times. The rearrangement joins TRBV30 to TRBJ2-5, with TRBD1 identical over 9 bases. CDR1 and CDR2 (germline): GTSNPN, SVGIG (reference sequence). This CDR3 is 15 amino acids long. V was clipped by 1 base and J by 5 bases; unmatched bases: 8. The CDR3 DNA reads TGTGCCTGGAGTGAGCCACAGGGGGCGAGGGAGACCCAGTACTTC. Protein: CAWSEPQGARETQYF.

This clonotype was seen repeatedly, ten times or more. The V and J genes are TRBV20-1 and TRBJ2-1, with unresolved D. CDR3 length: 15 residues. Germline CDR1 DFQATT, CDR2 SNEGSKA (reference sequence). V gave up 0 bases and J gave up 0 bases, with 9 bases separating them. The CDR3 nucleotides are TGCAGTGCTAGAGATTTCATAATCTCCTACAATGAGCAGTTCTTC. Its translation: CSARDFIISYNEQFF.

This clonotype was observed a few times. The genes are TRBV6-1 and TRBJ1-6; 9 bases map to TRBD1. J lost 6 bases, V lost 8 bases, and 11 bases had no gene match. The germline gives CDR1 MNHNS, CDR2 SASEGT. The CDR3 has 16 amino acids. The CDR3 spells CASYRSRDRANSPLHF. As DNA, the CDR3 is TGTGCCAGCTACAGAAGCCGGGACAGGGCTAATTCACCCCTCCACTTT.

This clonotype was seen many times. The genes are TRBV2 and TRBJ2-3; D is perhaps TRBD1 (6 bases). The CDR3 is 15 residues long. Germline V gene lookup returns CDR1 SNHLY and CDR2 FYNNEI. The ends were cut back, 4 bases at V and 4 bases at J, with 15 bases in the middle. CDR3 region: CASSGTGRGADTQYF. The DNA of the CDR3 is TGTGCCAGCAGTGGTACGGGCAGGGGTGCAGATACGCAGTATTTT.

CDR3 nucleotide sequence: TGTGCCAGCAGTGTCACAGCGGGCTCCTACAATGAGCAGTTCTTC. Residues: CASSVTAGSYNEQFF. The J gene is TRBJ2-1, the V gene TRBV27, with a weak D call TRBD2 (6 bases). V was cut by 5 bases and J by 0 bases, with 11 bases left in between. The CDR3 loop spans 15 amino acids. Per the germline V gene, CDR1 is MNHEY and CDR2 is SMNVEV (reference sequence).

This rearrangement joins TRBV19 to TRBJ2-1; D is perhaps TRBD2 (6 bases). Trimming stripped 3 bases from V and 8 bases from J, with 8 bases between. Germline V gene data show CDR1 as LNHDA and CDR2 as SQIVND (reference sequence). The CDR3 is made up of 12 amino acids. The DNA of the CDR3 is TGTGCCAGTAGTATGGGACTCTATGAGCAGTTCTTC. Residues: CASSMGLYEQFF.

The sample holds a few counts of this clonotype. This chain uses TRBV13 with TRBJ2-5; TRBD1 matches at 8 bases. The CDR3 sequence is 16 residues long. Trimming at V came to 1 base and at J to 2 bases, leaving 6 bases not matched to a gene. Per the germline V gene, CDR1 is PRHDT and CDR2 is FYEKMQ (reference sequence). CDR3 DNA sequence: TGTGCCAGCAGCTTAGCCGGGACAGGCCCACAAGAGACCCAGTACTTC. It translates to CASSLAGTGPQETQYF.

This rearrangement joins TRBV5-1 to TRBJ2-3, with 8 bases lining up with TRBD1. V trimming: 0 bases; J trimming: 3 bases; junction bases outside the gene matches: 0. This CDR3 contains 14 residues. Germline-derived CDR1 and CDR2 are SGHRS and YFSETQ. The CDR3 DNA is TGCGCCAGCAGCTTGGGGACAGGGACAGATACGCAGTATTTT. Translating it yields CASSLGTGTDTQYF. Based on the CDR3 plus reference TRBV5-1 and TRBJ2-3, the full variable domain is KAGVTQTPRYLIKTRGQQVTLSCSPISGHRSVSWYQQTPGQGLQFLFEYFSETQRNKGNFPGRFSGRQFSNSRSEMNVSTLELGDSALYLCASSLGTGTDTQYFGPGTRLTVL.

This clonotype occurred many times. The chain employs TRBV20-1 and TRBJ2-3; D not certain. The germline V gene has CDR1 DFQATT and CDR2 SNEGSKA (reference sequence). This CDR3 contains 13 residues. V was shortened by 0 bases and J by 0 bases, with 4 bases between the two germline ends. This CDR3 reads CSARDTSTDTQYF. The DNA for the CDR3 is TGCAGTGCTAGAGATACTAGCACAGATACGCAGTATTTT.

The chain couples TRBV15 to TRBJ2-6; TRBD1 aligns across 9 bases. The CDR3 has 19 residues. Looked up from germline, CDR1 is LNHNV and CDR2 is YYDKDF (reference sequence). V was clipped by 0 bases and J by 0 bases; unmatched bases: 6. The CDR3 DNA reads as TGTGCCACCAGCAGAGATCCGCGACAGGGGGGCTCTGGGGCCAACGTCCTGACTTTC. It specifies CATSRDPRQGGSGANVLTF.

This clonotype was picked up many times. CDR3: CASSQDGDSPLHF. CDR3 bases: TGTGCCAGCAGCCAAGATGGTGATTCACCCCTCCACTTT. The rearrangement joins TRBV3-1 to TRBJ1-6; D call uncertain. The CDR3 is 13 residues long. The V gene lost 0 bases and the J gene lost 8 bases, with 5 bases spanning the gap. From germline, CDR1 is LGHDT and CDR2 YNNKEL (reference sequence). Drawing the rest from reference TRBV3-1 and TRBJ1-6, the complete variable domain is DTAVSQTPKYLVTQMGNDKSIKCEQNLGHDTMYWYKQDSKKFLKIMFSYNNKELIINETVPNRFSPKSPDKAHLNLHINSLELGDSAVYFCASSQDGDSPLHFGNGTRLTVT.

This clonotype came up many times. CDR3 in DNA: TGCGCCAGCAGCCAAGTGGGGCTTGGGGGTGGCTACGAGCAGTACTTC. It specifies CASSQVGLGGGYEQYF. This chain links TRBV4-1 with TRBJ2-7, with D perhaps TRBD1 or TRBD2 (5 bases each). Trimming took off 1 base at V and 3 bases at J, with 16 bases between the two ends. The CDR3 consists of 16 residues. Germline V CDR1 and CDR2: MGHRA, YSYEKL.

This clonotype appeared a few times. V and J are TRBV14 and TRBJ1-5, with D unresolved. Looked up from germline, CDR1 is SGHDN and CDR2 is FVKESK. The V end was cut by 0 bases, the J end by 11 bases, with 8 bases between. The CDR3 spans 12 residues. The CDR3 DNA follows: TGTGCCAGCAGCCAAGAAAGGATGGCCCAGCATTTT. Translating it yields CASSQERMAQHF.

This clonotype was seen at least ten times. This chain links TRBV9 with TRBJ2-7, with D hard to call. The CDR3 is made up of 14 amino acids. V lost 2 bases and J lost 0, with 9 bases in between. The V gene's germline CDR1 is SGDLS and CDR2 YYNGEE. CDR3 coding DNA: TGTGCCAGCAGCGTTACGGTAAGCTCCTACGAGCAGTACTTC. This gives the protein CASSVTVSSYEQYF.

This clonotype came up many times. The chain joins TRBV28 to TRBJ1-5; 7 nucleotides line up with TRBD1. Germline CDR1 is MDHEN and CDR2 is SYDVKM. CDR3 length: 17 amino acids. V lost 5 bases to trimming and J lost 2 bases; unmatched junction nucleotides: 12. CDR3 region: CASSPWAGGTGNQPQHF. Written as DNA, the CDR3 is TGTGCCAGCAGTCCCTGGGCAGGGGGGACCGGCAATCAGCCCCAGCATTTT.

In its sample, this clonotype was seen many times. This rearrangement joins TRBV2 to TRBJ2-5; D unclear. The CDR3 totals 14 residues. The V gene's germline CDR1 is SNHLY and CDR2 FYNNEI. Trimming shortened V by 6 bases and J by 1 base, and 12 bases separated the two germline ends. As DNA, the CDR3 is TGTGCCAGCAGAGCCGGACCGATCCAAGAGACCCAGTACTTC. Protein sequence: CASRAGPIQETQYF.

This clonotype was counted ten times or more. The CDR3 nucleotides are TGTGCCAGCAGCCTCGACTACTCCTACGAGCAGTACTTC. It codes for CASSLDYSYEQYF. The V call is TRBV7-2, the J call TRBJ2-7; possibly TRBD2 for D (5 bases). Germline loops: CDR1 SGHTA, CDR2 FQGNSA. Trimming took 5 bases from V and 0 from J, leaving 8 bases between them. This CDR3 contains 13 residues.

Ten or more counts support this clonotype. This chain connects TRBV11-2 to TRBJ1-2; D is ambiguous. Germline values: CDR1 SGHAT, CDR2 FQNNGV. The CDR3 covers 13 residues. V was shortened by 2 bases and J by 5 bases, with 9 bases between the two germline ends. CDR3 DNA: TGTGCCAGCAGCTTAAATCCCCCGTATGGCTACACCTTC. Protein product: CASSLNPPYGYTF.

The rearrangement links TRBV19 to TRBJ1-1, with 7 bases that match TRBD1. Trimming took 5 bases from V and 6 from J; bases not matched to a gene: 9. Germline CDR1 reads LNHDA; CDR2 reads SQIVND (reference sequence). CDR3 length: 14 residues. This chain's CDR3 is CASSALQGKAEAFF. The CDR3 DNA reads as TGTGCCAGTAGTGCGCTACAGGGGAAAGCTGAAGCTTTCTTT.

The sample holds many counts of this clonotype. The rearrangement joins TRBV6-1 to TRBJ1-2, with D possibly matching TRBD1 (5 bases). CDR1 MNHNS and CDR2 SASEGT come from the germline V gene. This CDR3 contains 13 residues. V lost 8 bases and J lost 8, with 18 bases in between. The CDR3 here is CASRRQVGGGYTF. In nucleotides, the CDR3 is TGTGCCAGCCGGCGGCAGGTCGGGGGGGGCTACACCTTC.

This clonotype was seen at least ten times. This chain uses TRBV10-3 with TRBJ2-3; D perhaps matches TRBD1 (6 bases). The V end lost 6 bases, the J end lost 4 bases, and 8 bases lay between the germline ends. CDR3 length: 12 residues. Per germline, CDR1 ENHRY and CDR2 SYGVKD. The CDR3 sequence: CAISWTADTQYF. CDR3 bases: TGTGCCATCAGCTGGACAGCAGATACGCAGTATTTT.

This clonotype was seen many times. V gene TRBV6-1 combines with J gene TRBJ1-4; 7 nucleotides agree with TRBD1. V trimming: 6 bases; J trimming: 7 bases; junction bases outside the gene matches: 5. The CDR3 covers 13 residues. Germline CDR1 MNHNS, CDR2 SASEGT. CDR3 nucleotide sequence: TGTGCCAGCAGAGTGGGACAGCTTGAAAAACTGTTTTTT. This sequence encodes CASRVGQLEKLFF.

The rearrangement uses TRBV10-2 and TRBJ1-1; D is undetermined. The V end lost 4 bases, the J end lost 5 bases, and 8 bases lay between the germline ends. The V gene's germline CDR1 is WSHSY and CDR2 SAAADI. This CDR3 region has 12 residues. The CDR3 sequence: CASSATSTEAFF. CDR3 DNA sequence: TGCGCCAGCAGTGCTACGTCGACTGAAGCTTTCTTT.

This clonotype came up many times. J is TRBJ1-1 and V is TRBV10-3; D possibly corresponds to TRBD1 (5 bases). The CDR3 consists of 14 residues. Germline assignment: CDR1 ENHRY and CDR2 SYGVKD. Trimming removed 7 bases at V and 0 bases at J, with 12 bases between. CDR3: CAIKVGLMNTEAFF. CDR3 coding DNA: TGTGCCATCAAGGTGGGGCTTATGAACACTGAAGCTTTCTTT.

The chain uses TRBV5-1 and TRBJ2-3; D not certain. This CDR3 has 13 residues. V was trimmed by 0 bases and J by 4 bases, leaving 6 bases between them. Looked up from germline, CDR1 is SGHRS and CDR2 is YFSETQ. The CDR3 loop reads CASSLVEADTQYF. CDR3 in DNA: TGCGCCAGCAGCTTGGTTGAGGCAGATACGCAGTATTTT.

This clonotype was seen only a few times. The CDR3 reads CASGTDRDLPETQYF. The DNA for the CDR3 is TGTGCTAGTGGGACGGACAGGGACTTACCAGAGACCCAGTACTTC. The chain couples TRBV12-5 to TRBJ2-5; 8 bases are a match to TRBD1. The CDR3 is 15 amino acids. Germline CDR1 reads LGHNT; CDR2 reads FRNRAP. Trimming at V came to 6 bases and at J to 4 bases, leaving 10 bases not matched to a gene.

This clonotype was found a few times. The genes are TRBV4-3 and TRBJ2-1; TRBD2 matches at 8 bases. V shed 0 bases, J shed 6 bases, and the junction held 7 bases outside the gene matches. The CDR3 length is 16 residues. Germline CDR1 is LGHNA and CDR2 is YSLEER. The CDR3 reads CASSQDSPSGFNEQFF. The CDR3 nucleotides are TGCGCCAGCAGCCAAGATAGCCCTAGCGGGTTCAATGAGCAGTTCTTC.

This clonotype was seen ten or more times. The J gene is TRBJ1-6, the V gene TRBV7-3; D uncertain. The CDR3 loop spans 14 amino acids. Between the trimmed V and J ends, which lost 4 bases and 9 bases, there was a span of 13 bases. Looked up from germline, CDR1 is SGHTA and CDR2 is FQGTGA. The CDR3 DNA sequence: TGTGCCAGCAGCTCGGAACCAGGAGTTTCACCCCTCCACTTT. Protein sequence: CASSSEPGVSPLHF. Looking up the rest from reference TRBV7-3 and TRBJ1-6 gives the full variable domain: GAGVSQTPSNKVTEKGKYVELRCDPISGHTALYWYRQSLGQGPEFLIYFQGTGAADDSGLPNDRFFAVRPEGSVSTLKIQRTERGDSAVYLCASSSEPGVSPLHFGNGTRLTVT.

This clonotype has only a few counts. This may be a read error, as it is one base from a much larger clone. The J gene is TRBJ1-1, the V gene TRBV20-1; 7 bases are a match to TRBD1. The CDR3 loop spans 13 amino acids. In germline, CDR1 is DFQATT, CDR2 SNEGSKA (reference sequence). CDR3 sequence: CGALPLQGDEAFF. The CDR3 DNA sequence: TGCGGTGCCCTACCACTGCAGGGGGATGAGGCTTTCTTT.

This clonotype was counted ten times or more. The chain uses TRBV11-2 and TRBJ2-7; TRBD1 matches 8 bases. Germline-derived CDR1 and CDR2 are SGHAT and FQNNGV. The CDR3 is 17 residues long. V lost 0 bases and J lost 0; bases outside the gene matches: 7. CDR3: CASSLDQQGASSYEQYF. The CDR3 DNA follows: TGTGCCAGCAGCTTAGATCAGCAGGGGGCCTCCTCCTACGAGCAGTACTTC.